These 29 T cell receptor beta chains were all obtained from the same sample, sequenced in a study of blood T cell repertoires in COVID-19. Assay used: immunoSEQ multiplex PCR; TCRdb lists only in-frame clones, some missing. Here the sample spans over 85,000 clones, about 85% being singletons. Sequencing was carried out using peripheral blood. Receptors originate from a male donor with acute or convalescent COVID-19.

There are many counts of this clone. The V call is TRBV7-9, the J call TRBJ1-2; TRBD1 matches at 9 bases. The J segment lost 7 bases and the V segment lost 5 bases, leaving 11 bases of the junction unmatched. In germline, CDR1 is SEHNR, CDR2 FQNEAQ (reference sequence). The CDR3 loop spans 15 amino acids. In DNA form, the CDR3 reads TGTGCCAGCAGCCCATGGGACAGGGCCACTAGTGGCTACACCTTC. Amino acid sequence: CASSPWDRATSGYTF. The full variable domain, in which reference TRBV7-9 and TRBJ1-2 provide the parts outside the CDR3, is DTGVSQNPRHKITKRGQNVTFRCDPISEHNRLYWYRQTLGQGPEFLTYFQNEAQLEKSRLLSDRFSAERPKGSFSTLEIQRTEQGDSAMYLCASSPWDRATSGYTFGSGTRLTVV.

This sequence joins TRBV5-5 and TRBJ2-3, with TRBD1 matching over 11 bases. Losses at the gene ends were 3 bases for V and 4 bases for J; bases not matched to a gene: 1. The CDR3 is made up of 14 amino acids. Per germline, CDR1 SGHKS and CDR2 YYEKEE (reference sequence). The CDR3 DNA reads as TGTGCCAGCAGCTGGGGACAGGGGGCAGATACGCAGTATTTT. Translating it yields CASSWGQGADTQYF.

The chain combines TRBV5-1 with TRBJ2-2, with TRBD2 as a possible D gene (5 bases). The CDR3 has 18 amino acids. Germline CDR1 and CDR2: SGHRS and YFSETQ. Trimming pared 4 bases from V and 0 bases from J, leaving 19 bases between. The DNA for the CDR3 is TGCGCCAGCAGCCTCACGAGGGCCGGAAGGACGAACACCGGGGAGCTGTTTTTT. Translation gives CASSLTRAGRTNTGELFF.

The chain joins TRBV5-4 to TRBJ2-7; 7 bases align to TRBD1. J was trimmed by 6 bases and V by 0 bases; bases with no gene match: 6. This CDR3 has 14 residues. Germline loops: CDR1 SGHNT, CDR2 YYREEE (reference sequence). This chain's CDR3 is CASSLGQGVGEQYF. In DNA, the CDR3 is TGTGCCAGCAGCTTGGGGCAGGGGGTCGGCGAGCAGTACTTC.

V and J are TRBV7-2 and TRBJ1-4, with TRBD1 matching over 8 bases. This CDR3 region has 16 residues. Germline-derived CDR1 and CDR2 are SGHTA and FQGNSA. Germline trimming cut 4 bases from V and 4 bases from J; bases unmatched to any gene: 8. In DNA form, the CDR3 reads TGTGCCAGCAGCTCGGGACAGGTCTCGTTTAATGAAAAACTGTTTTTT. This translates into CASSSGQVSFNEKLFF.

The gene calls are TRBV2 and TRBJ2-1; possible D gene TRBD1, 6 bases. The CDR3 is made up of 15 amino acids. Germline V gene data show CDR1 as SNHLY and CDR2 as FYNNEI. Trimming shortened V by 2 bases and J by 0 bases, and 8 bases separated the two germline ends. In nucleotides, the CDR3 is TGTGCCAGCAGTGAAACAGGGTTCTCCTACAATGAGCAGTTCTTC. Its protein is CASSETGFSYNEQFF.

This rearrangement joins TRBV6-1 to TRBJ2-4; possibly TRBD2 for D (5 bases). V shed 3 bases and J shed 0 bases, with 12 bases lying between them. The CDR3 is 16 residues long. Looked up from germline, CDR1 is MNHNS and CDR2 is SASEGT. CDR3 DNA sequence: TGTGCCAGCAGTGACCCCGGGATCATAGCCAAAAACATTCAGTACTTC. It is translated as CASSDPGIIAKNIQYF.

CDR3 sequence (DNA): TGTGCCAGCGACGCTAGCGGGGGGGCGAGGGAGCAGTACTTC. It codes for CASDASGGAREQYF. This chain uses TRBV28 with TRBJ2-7; TRBD2 matches at 12 bases. CDR3 length: 14 amino acids. Per the germline V gene, CDR1 is MDHEN and CDR2 is SYDVKM. V dropped 8 bases and J dropped 7; count of bases not matched to a gene: 9.

The rearrangement uses TRBV5-1 and TRBJ1-1; 7 nucleotides align to TRBD1. Germline CDR1 and CDR2: SGHRS and YFSETQ. The ends lost 4 bases at V and 5 bases at J; junction bases unmatched: 8. The CDR3 is 14 residues long. DNA of the CDR3: TGCGCCAGCAGCCAAGGGACAGCTTCAACTGAAGCTTTCTTT. Residues: CASSQGTASTEAFF.

The chain couples TRBV15 to TRBJ2-2; the D is unclear. The CDR3 has 15 amino acids. Germline V gene lookup returns CDR1 LNHNV and CDR2 YYDKDF (reference sequence). V shed 5 bases and J shed 0 bases, with 10 bases lying between them. CDR3 residues: CATSVERTNTGELFF. The DNA for the CDR3 is TGTGCCACCAGCGTCGAGCGTACGAACACCGGGGAGCTGTTTTTT.

About this clone: Other DNA sequences within the sample encode an identical CDR3. The chain joins TRBV14 to TRBJ1-2; D possibly corresponds to TRBD1 (5 bases). Germline V gene lookup returns CDR1 SGHDN and CDR2 FVKESK. Between the trimmed V and J ends, which lost 4 bases and 4 bases, there was a span of 10 bases. The CDR3 has 13 amino acids. The CDR3 coding sequence is TGTGCCAGCAGCCCTACAGGTCCCTATGGCTACACCTTC. It codes for CASSPTGPYGYTF. The entire variable domain, with the rest obtained from reference TRBV14 and TRBJ1-2, is as follows: EAGVTQFPSHSVIEKGQTVTLRCDPISGHDNLYWYRRVMGKEIKFLLHFVKESKQDESGMPNNRFLAERTGGTYSTLKVQPAELEDSGVYFCASSPTGPYGYTFGSGTRLTVV.

The V gene is TRBV6-5, the J gene TRBJ1-2, with D maybe TRBD1 (6 bases). Per germline, CDR1 MNHEY and CDR2 SVGAGI. The CDR3 length is 12 residues. Trimming took 5 bases from V and 6 from J, leaving 10 bases between them. The CDR3 here is CASSQGTDGYTF. DNA of the CDR3: TGTGCCAGCAGTCAGGGGACGGATGGCTACACCTTC.

CDR3 sequence (DNA): TGTGCCAGCGGAATGACCGGGACAGTGGGAGATACGCAGTATTTT. Translated: CASGMTGTVGDTQYF. The rearrangement uses TRBV6-5 and TRBJ2-3, with 7 bases identical to TRBD1. CDR3 length: 15 amino acids. The V and J ends lost 8 bases and 5 bases, in that order; junction bases with no gene match: 13. The germline CDR1 and CDR2 sequences are MNHEY and SVGAGI.

The rearrangement joins TRBV5-8 to TRBJ2-3; possibly TRBD2 for D (5 bases). Trimming removed 2 bases at V and 0 bases at J, with 7 bases between. CDR1 SGHTS and CDR2 YDEGEE come from the germline V gene. There are 14 residues in the CDR3. The CDR3 reads CASSLAVSTDTQYF. CDR3 DNA sequence: TGTGCCAGCAGCTTAGCGGTTAGCACAGATACGCAGTATTTT.

This rearrangement joins TRBV7-9 to TRBJ2-5; D not certain. Trimming cost V 4 bases and J 0 bases, with 9 bases left between them. The CDR3 extends over 14 amino acids. Looked up from germline, CDR1 is SEHNR and CDR2 is FQNEAQ (reference sequence). The CDR3 loop is CASSSSMYQETQYF. The CDR3 DNA reads TGTGCCAGCAGCTCCTCTATGTACCAAGAGACCCAGTACTTC. Full variable domain (missing parts from reference TRBV7-9 and TRBJ2-5): DTGVSQNPRHKITKRGQNVTFRCDPISEHNRLYWYRQTLGQGPEFLTYFQNEAQLEKSRLLSDRFSAERPKGSFSTLEIQRTEQGDSAMYLCASSSSMYQETQYFGPGTRLLVL.

The CDR3 DNA reads TGTGCCAGCAGCCGGGGAGGGTCGGAAGATACGCAGTATTTT. It is translated as CASSRGGSEDTQYF. This rearrangement joins TRBV7-8 to TRBJ2-3, with 7 bases lining up with TRBD2. V lost 5 bases, J lost 5 bases, and 7 bases stayed unmatched. Looked up from germline, CDR1 is SGHVS and CDR2 is FQNEAQ. The length of the CDR3 is 14 residues.

V usage is TRBV7-2 and J usage is TRBJ2-1, with TRBD2 as a possible D gene (5 bases). With 4 bases removed from V and 2 bases from J, the gap between germline ends came to 12 bases. From germline, CDR1 is SGHTA and CDR2 FQGNSA. The CDR3 consists of 15 residues. CDR3 sequence reads: CASSYDRGTYNEQFF. In DNA form, the CDR3 reads TGTGCCAGCAGCTATGATAGAGGGACCTACAATGAGCAGTTCTTC. Filled out from reference TRBV7-2 and TRBJ2-1, the complete variable domain reads GAGVSQSPSNKVTEKGKDVELRCDPISGHTALYWYRQSLGQGLEFLIYFQGNSAPDKSGLPSDRFSAERTGGSVSTLTIQRTQQEDSAVYLCASSYDRGTYNEQFFGPGTRLTVL.

The chain carries TRBV30 and TRBJ1-1; weak D call: TRBD1 (6 bases). V was cut by 6 bases and J by 1 base, with 24 bases left in between. The CDR3 totals 17 residues. Germline V lookup: CDR1 GTSNPN, CDR2 SVGIG (reference sequence). The chain's CDR3 is CACPKGGALTPNTEAFF. CDR3 DNA sequence: TGTGCCTGTCCCAAGGGGGGGGCCCTTACCCCGAACACTGAAGCTTTCTTT.

The chain has TRBV12-2 and TRBJ1-2. TRBV12-2 is flagged as a pseudogene. The CDR3 runs 16 residues. The CDR3 sequence is CASSGGPGDPNYGYTF. CDR3 nucleotides: TGTGCAAGTAGCGGGGGGCCCGGAGACCCTAACTATGGCTACACCTTC.

This chain links TRBV7-6 with TRBJ1-3, with a possible D match to TRBD1 (6 bases). Trimming pared 5 bases from V and 0 bases from J, leaving 11 bases between. This CDR3 region has 15 residues. Germline V gives CDR1 SGHVS, CDR2 FNYEAQ. The CDR3 bases are TGTGCCAGCAGCAAACAGGGCTTCTCTGGAAACACCATATATTTT. Amino acids: CASSKQGFSGNTIYF. The variable domain in full, with the rest retrieved from reference TRBV7-6 and TRBJ1-3, is GAGVSQSPRYKVTKRGQDVALRCDPISGHVSLYWYRQALGQGPEFLTYFNYEAQQDKSGLPNDRFSAERPEGSISTLTIQRTEQRDSAMYRCASSKQGFSGNTIYFGEGSWLTVV.

V usage is TRBV5-1 and J usage is TRBJ2-5; 9 bases fit TRBD1. This CDR3 contains 16 residues. Looked up from germline, CDR1 is SGHRS and CDR2 is YFSETQ. V dropped 4 bases and J dropped 2; count of bases not matched to a gene: 9. CDR3 region: CASSVNPGQGQETQYF. The CDR3 DNA reads as TGCGCCAGCAGCGTCAATCCGGGACAGGGTCAAGAGACCCAGTACTTC.

The rearrangement joins TRBV2 to TRBJ2-4; 7 bases are a match to TRBD1. Per germline, CDR1 SNHLY and CDR2 FYNNEI. CDR3 length: 13 residues. V dropped 4 bases and J dropped 7; count of bases not matched to a gene: 4. Here the CDR3 reads CASSGTGGNIQYF. As DNA, the CDR3 is TGTGCCAGCAGTGGGACAGGAGGTAACATTCAGTACTTC. Together with reference TRBV2 and TRBJ2-4, the CDR3 gives the full variable domain: EPEVTQTPSHQVTQMGQEVILRCVPISNHLYFYWYRQILGQKVEFLVSFYNNEISEKSEIFDDQFSVERPDGSNFTLKIRSTKLEDSAMYFCASSGTGGNIQYFGAGTRLSVL.

The chain is built from TRBV18 and TRBJ2-5; perhaps TRBD2 as D (5 bases). CDR3 length equals 14 residues. Trimming cost V 3 bases and J 5 bases, with 13 bases left between them. Germline loops: CDR1 KGHSH, CDR2 LQKENI. CDR3 sequence reads: CASSPISGGETQYF. CDR3 DNA sequence: TGTGCCAGCTCACCGATATCGGGCGGGGAGACCCAGTACTTC.

The chain combines TRBV12-3 or TRBV12-4 with TRBJ1-2, with D possibly being TRBD1 (6 bases). Trimming stripped 5 bases from V and 4 bases from J, with 11 bases between. This CDR3 spans 13 amino acids. This chain's CDR3 is CASSPQGTYGYTF. The DNA of the CDR3 is TGTGCCAGCAGTCCTCAGGGGACCTATGGCTACACCTTC.

This clone was picked up one time. The V and J genes are TRBV19 and TRBJ2-7; 7 nucleotides agree with TRBD2. V was clipped by 3 bases and J by 4 bases; unmatched bases: 9. The CDR3 is made up of 15 amino acids. Germline CDR1 reads LNHDA; CDR2 reads SQIVND (reference sequence). The CDR3 region has the DNA TGTGCCAGTAGTATCAGAGGAAGGGGAGGGTACGAGCAGTACTTC. Translating it yields CASSIRGRGGYEQYF.

V is TRBV6-5 and J is TRBJ2-5; 10 positions match TRBD2. The ends lost 6 bases at V and 6 bases at J; junction bases unmatched: 7. The CDR3 totals 14 residues. Germline V gene lookup returns CDR1 MNHEY and CDR2 SVGAGI. The CDR3 DNA reads as TGTGCCAGCAGACCCGGACTAGCGGTAAAGACCCAGTACTTC. Its protein product is CASRPGLAVKTQYF.

This rearrangement joins TRBV3-1 (or the pseudogene TRBV3-2) to TRBJ2-7; D is undetermined. The V and J ends lost 1 base and 7 bases respectively, with 14 bases between them. Germline values: CDR1 LGHDT, CDR2 YNNKEL (reference sequence). This CDR3 is 14 amino acids long. The CDR3 loop reads CASSQGSALGEQYF. CDR3 bases: TGTGCCAGCAGCCAAGGAAGCGCTCTAGGAGAGCAGTACTTC.

The chain has TRBV4-1 and TRBJ2-7; 12 nucleotides agree with TRBD2. V was clipped by 3 bases and J by 2 bases; unmatched bases: 8. The CDR3 length is 17 residues. Germline V gene lookup returns CDR1 MGHRA and CDR2 YSYEKL. CDR3 nucleotide sequence: TGCGCCAGCAGCCAGGACCCCGGGACTAGCGGGCCCTACGAGCAGTACTTC. It yields the protein CASSQDPGTSGPYEQYF.

The gene calls are TRBV6-1 and TRBJ1-2; the D gene is possibly TRBD1 (6 bases). The CDR3 length is 15 residues. Per germline, CDR1 MNHNS and CDR2 SASEGT. V shed 0 bases and J shed 4 bases, with 12 bases lying between them. CDR3 sequence reads: CASSEAAGAPYGYTF. The DNA of the CDR3 is TGTGCCAGCAGTGAAGCGGCAGGGGCGCCCTATGGCTACACCTTC.